The 18 T cell receptor beta chains reported below all come from one sample, sequenced in a study of cytomegalovirus exposure and HLA in healthy donors. The PCR ran on 60 Vbeta and 13 Jbeta primers. Profiling relied on immunoSEQ multiplex PCR, and the TCRdb table lists in-frame clones only, not all of them. The table records approximately 130,000 clones, 83% of them present only once. The sequenced sample was PBMCs. The receptors here all came from a girl aged 2-10 years in good health and CMV-seronegative.

V and J are TRBV30 and TRBJ2-7; 9 bases line up with TRBD1. The CDR3 contains 14 residues. Germline assignment: CDR1 GTSNPN and CDR2 SVGIG (reference sequence). Trimming at V came to 4 bases and at J to 6 bases, leaving 10 bases not matched to a gene. CDR3 DNA sequence: TGTGCCTGGAAAAAACAGGGGGCACTACGCGAGCAGTACTTC. Residues: CAWKKQGALREQYF. The whole variable domain, remainder taken from reference TRBV30 and TRBJ2-7, is SQTIHQWPATLVQPVGSPLSLECTVEGTSNPNLYWYRQAAGRGLQLLFYSVGIGQISSEVPQNLSASRPQDRQFILSSKKLLLSDSGFYLCAWKKQGALREQYFGPGTRLTVT.

This rearrangement joins TRBV5-8 to TRBJ2-3; TRBD1 is a possible D gene (5 bases). This CDR3 is 15 amino acids long. V was shortened by 6 bases and J by 3 bases, with 17 bases between the two germline ends. Germline V lookup: CDR1 SGHTS, CDR2 YDEGEE. The CDR3: CASTLGVIFTDTQYF. CDR3 in DNA: TGTGCCAGCACCCTAGGGGTCATTTTTACAGATACGCAGTATTTT.

The gene calls are TRBV6-6 and TRBJ2-3; TRBD2 is a possible D gene (7 bases). The CDR3 runs 15 residues. Germline V gene data show CDR1 as MNHNY and CDR2 as SVGAGI (reference sequence). The ends were cut back, 3 bases at V and 7 bases at J, with 17 bases in the middle. The CDR3 region is CASSYSAGAQNTQYF. CDR3 coding DNA: TGTGCCAGCAGTTATTCCGCGGGGGCTCAGAATACGCAGTATTTT.

The chain couples TRBV5-8 to TRBJ1-2; D perhaps matches TRBD1 (5 bases). V lost 0 bases, J lost 6 bases, and 12 bases lay in between. This CDR3 contains 14 residues. The germline V gene encodes CDR1 SGHTS and CDR2 YDEGEE. The CDR3 nucleotides read TGTGCCAGCAGCTTGGTGGGGGGTCGGGATGGCTACACCTTC. It specifies CASSLVGGRDGYTF.

The table lists this clone with many counts. One end of the junction does not line up with germline, which may come from a read error. The chain carries TRBV7-7 and TRBJ2-1; the D is unclear. This CDR3 spans 13 amino acids. The V gene's germline CDR1 is SSHAT and CDR2 FNYEAQ (reference sequence). CDR3 bases: TGTGCTAGCAGCTCCTCCCGAGGTAATGAGCAGTTCTTC. Amino acid sequence: CASSSSRGNEQFF. Looking up the rest from reference TRBV7-7 and TRBJ2-1 gives the full variable domain: GAGVSQSPRYKVTKRGQDVTLRCDPISSHATLYWYQQALGQGPEFLTYFNYEAQPDKSGLPSDRFSAERPEGSISTLTIQRTEQRDSAMYRCASSSSRGNEQFFGPGTRLTVL.

This chain uses TRBV19 with TRBJ2-7; TRBD1 might be the D (6 bases). The CDR3 is 14 residues long. The V gene lost 3 bases and the J gene lost 3 bases, with 12 bases spanning the gap. Germline V gives CDR1 LNHDA, CDR2 SQIVND (reference sequence). The CDR3 spells CASSMEGTNYEQYF. The CDR3 DNA reads as TGTGCCAGTAGTATGGAAGGGACAAACTACGAGCAGTACTTC.

This clone was seen only a few times. V usage is TRBV18 and J usage is TRBJ1-1; no definite D call. This CDR3 contains 13 residues. The V gene's germline CDR1 is KGHSH and CDR2 LQKENI. V lost 5 bases and J 6 bases, leaving 13 bases between the germline ends. The CDR3 DNA reads TGTGCCAGCTCATCTACCGGGAGCGCTGAAGCTTTCTTT. This encodes CASSSTGSAEAFF.

The chain joins TRBV12-5 to TRBJ2-7; D ambiguous. V was cut by 1 base and J by 3 bases, with 4 bases left in between. CDR3 length equals 12 residues. Germline assignment: CDR1 LGHNT and CDR2 FRNRAP. CDR3 in amino acids: CASGLDSYEQYF. The CDR3 nucleotides are TGTGCTAGTGGTTTGGACAGCTACGAGCAGTACTTC. Complete variable domain (other parts from reference TRBV12-5 and TRBJ2-7): DARVTQTPRHKVTEMGQEVTMRCQPILGHNTVFWYRQTMMQGLELLAYFRNRAPLDDSGMPKDRFSAEMPDATLATLKIQPSEPRDSAVYFCASGLDSYEQYFGPGTRLTVT.

This chain uses TRBV11-2 with TRBJ1-5; D uncertain. Trimming took off 5 bases at V and 3 bases at J, with 11 bases between the two ends. The CDR3 contains 14 residues. CDR1 is SGHAT and CDR2 is FQNNGV in the germline V gene. In nucleotides, the CDR3 is TGTGCCAGCAGCCCGGGTACTACCAATCAGCCCCAGCATTTT. Its translation is CASSPGTTNQPQHF. Full variable domain (remainder filled in from reference TRBV11-2 and TRBJ1-5): EAGVAQSPRYKIIEKRQSVAFWCNPISGHATLYWYQQILGQGPKLLIQFQNNGVVDDSQLPKDRFSAERLKGVDSTLKIQPAKLEDSAVYLCASSPGTTNQPQHFGDGTRLSIL.

This chain uses TRBV27 with TRBJ2-7, with D unresolved. Germline CDR1 reads MNHEY; CDR2 reads SMNVEV (reference sequence). Trimming removed 0 bases from V and 3 bases from J, with 15 bases in between. This CDR3 has 16 amino acids. CDR3 DNA sequence: TGTGCCAGCAGTTTATCTTCCCTAAGCTTCCGCTACGAGCAGTACTTC. As protein: CASSLSSLSFRYEQYF.

This chain uses TRBV6-5 with TRBJ1-5, with 7 bases lining up with TRBD1. Germline CDR1 is MNHEY and CDR2 is SVGAGI. Losses at the gene ends were 2 bases for V and 5 bases for J; bases not matched to a gene: 3. The CDR3 extends over 14 amino acids. As DNA, the CDR3 is TGTGCCAGCAGTTACAGGGGGCGCGATCAGCCCCAGCATTTT. Protein product: CASSYRGRDQPQHF.

CDR3: CASSDSTSTGELFF. CDR3 nucleotides: TGTGCCAGCAGTGACTCGACTAGCACCGGGGAGCTGTTTTTT. The rearrangement links TRBV6-4 to TRBJ2-2, with TRBD2 as a possible D gene (6 bases). Looked up from germline, CDR1 is MRHNA and CDR2 is SNTAGT. The CDR3 is 14 residues long. V was shortened by 0 bases and J by 4 bases, with 6 bases between the two germline ends.

This clone was seen a few times. The chain recombines TRBV30 with TRBJ1-1, with D maybe TRBD1 (6 bases). The CDR3 totals 13 residues. V was shortened by 2 bases and J by 2 bases, with 9 bases between the two germline ends. Germline V gives CDR1 GTSNPN, CDR2 SVGIG (reference sequence). The CDR3 region is CAWSLQGNTEAFF. The CDR3 DNA is TGTGCCTGGAGTCTACAGGGTAACACTGAAGCTTTCTTT.

The V call is TRBV19, the J call TRBJ2-4; TRBD2 aligns across 7 bases. Germline-derived CDR1 and CDR2 are LNHDA and SQIVND (reference sequence). The CDR3 consists of 14 residues. After removal of 6 bases from V and 7 bases from J, the junction contained 9 bases not matched to a gene. CDR3 protein: CASSREEPSNIQYF. DNA for the CDR3: TGTGCCAGTAGCCGGGAGGAACCCTCGAACATTCAGTACTTC.

The rearrangement links TRBV6-5 to TRBJ2-1, with 7 positions matching TRBD2. Germline values: CDR1 MNHEY, CDR2 SVGAGI. Trimming removed 8 bases from V and 4 bases from J; junction bases left unmatched: 5. The CDR3 runs 13 residues. CDR3 nucleotide sequence: TGTGCCAGCGCGGGGGAGACTTACAATGAGCAGTTCTTC. It translates to CASAGETYNEQFF.

J is TRBJ2-7 and V is TRBV27; D call uncertain. Germline CDR1 MNHEY, CDR2 SMNVEV (reference sequence). Trimming removed 5 bases at V and 3 bases at J, with 5 bases between. The CDR3 is made up of 11 amino acids. CDR3 DNA: TGTGCCAGCAGTAACTACTACGAGCAGTACTTC. Encoded protein: CASSNYYEQYF.

The chain recombines TRBV6-1 with TRBJ2-1; 7 nucleotides agree with TRBD1. Germline V gives CDR1 MNHNS, CDR2 SASEGT. Unmatched junction bases numbered 11, after V lost 3 bases and J lost 6 bases. The CDR3 is 16 residues long. CDR3 region: CASSDDLQGFSNEQFF. The CDR3 nucleotides read TGTGCCAGCAGTGACGATTTACAGGGGTTCTCCAATGAGCAGTTCTTC.

This chain connects TRBV28 to TRBJ1-1; D is unclear. The CDR3 runs to 14 residues. Germline CDR1 and CDR2: MDHEN and SYDVKM. V gave up 2 bases and J gave up 1 base, with 8 bases separating them. In nucleotides, the CDR3 is TGTGCCAGCAGTTTAGGCCTTGGGAACACTGAAGCTTTCTTT. Translation: CASSLGLGNTEAFF.